Below, 12 T cell receptor beta chains from the same sample are listed, as sequenced in a study of T cell responses to AZD1222 COVID-19 vaccine (dated by TCRdb to the early 2020s). Libraries were constructed by the immunoSEQ multiplex PCR assay. TCRdb carries this immuneACCESS record with in-frame sequences only. Its versions omit some clonotypes, under half of them owing to an unresolved V gene in the studies checked, with the rest unexplained. A total of about 48,000 clones appear in this sample, 86% of them only once. Jointly, the top ten make up 6.5% to 8.5% of the sample. The time point tag for this specimen amounts to: about 28 days (+/-7) after the second vaccine dose. The sequenced sample was peripheral blood, obtained 28 days after the second AZD1222 dose. These receptor sequences come from an adult who received the AZD1222 COVID-19 vaccine.

The rearrangement uses TRBV29-1 and TRBJ2-3; D is perhaps TRBD2 (6 bases). Per germline, CDR1 SQVTM and CDR2 ANQGSEA. This CDR3 contains 14 residues. The V end lost 6 bases, the J end lost 6 bases, and 19 bases lay between the germline ends. DNA for the CDR3: TGCAGCGTGTATCTTGGGGGGACCGGGGATACGCAGTATTTT. This codes for CSVYLGGTGDTQYF.

CDR3 amino acids: CASSLEAGGYNEQFF. The DNA for the CDR3 is TGTGCCAGCAGCTTAGAAGCGGGAGGGTACAATGAGCAGTTCTTC. The J gene is TRBJ2-1, the V gene TRBV7-2, with 10 positions matching TRBD2. J lost 4 bases, V lost 1 base, and 1 base had no gene match. The CDR3 extends over 15 amino acids. Germline CDR1 SGHTA, CDR2 FQGNSA.

This clone was observed a handful of times. This chain joins TRBV28 and TRBJ1-2, with D perhaps matching TRBD1 (6 bases). Germline assignment: CDR1 MDHEN and CDR2 SYDVKM. The CDR3 is 14 amino acids. V was shortened by 3 bases and J by 8 bases, with 16 bases between the two germline ends. The CDR3 coding sequence is TGTGCCAGCAGTTTTTACAGGGTTCCTCAAGGCTACACCTTC. It yields the protein CASSFYRVPQGYTF.

The rearrangement joins TRBV7-2 to TRBJ2-3; D perhaps matches TRBD2 (6 bases). This CDR3 contains 15 residues. Per germline, CDR1 SGHTA and CDR2 FQGNSA. Trimming pared 6 bases from V and 1 base from J, leaving 14 bases between. The CDR3 nucleotides read TGTGCCAGCAGGACTCCGGGACTGCGCACAGATACGCAGTATTTT. It translates to CASRTPGLRTDTQYF.

This chain uses TRBV7-9 with TRBJ2-3; 7 bases map to TRBD2. CDR1 SEHNR and CDR2 FQNEAQ come from the germline V gene (reference sequence). The CDR3 consists of 15 residues. The J segment lost 6 bases and the V segment lost 5 bases, leaving 11 bases of the junction unmatched. In DNA form, the CDR3 reads TGTGCCAGCAGCCCCCCTGGGGGGGTTACGGATACGCAGTATTTT. This gives the protein CASSPPGGVTDTQYF.

V gene TRBV29-1 combines with J gene TRBJ2-5; D gene uncertain. Germline CDR1 is SQVTM and CDR2 is ANQGSEA. The CDR3 consists of 15 residues. V was pared by 3 bases and J by 2 bases, with 16 bases between. The CDR3 nucleotides read TGCAGCGTTGAGGGCAGGCGGACCCTACAAGAGACCCAGTACTTC. Residues: CSVEGRRTLQETQYF. The variable domain in full, with the rest retrieved from reference TRBV29-1 and TRBJ2-5, is SAVISQKPSRDICQRGTSLTIQCQVDSQVTMMFWYRQQPGQSLTLIATANQGSEATYESGFVIDKFPISRPNLTFSTLTVSNMSPEDSSIYLCSVEGRRTLQETQYFGPGTRLLVL.

DNA for the CDR3: TGTGCCAGCAGCGTTGGGACTAGCCTGAACACCGGGGAGCTGTTTTTT. Translation gives CASSVGTSLNTGELFF. The chain recombines TRBV9 with TRBJ2-2; 9 nucleotides match TRBD2. The germline CDR1 and CDR2 sequences are SGDLS and YYNGEE. With V trimmed by 2 bases and J by 1 base, 3 bases remained unmatched. The CDR3 covers 16 residues.

CDR3 sequence reads: CASTGGSGANVLTF. For the CDR3, the DNA is TGTGCCAGCACCGGGGGCTCTGGGGCCAACGTCCTGACTTTC. J is TRBJ2-6 and V is TRBV2; possible D gene TRBD2, 6 bases. Trimming left V 7 bases short and J 0 bases short, with 7 bases between. Germline-derived CDR1 and CDR2 are SNHLY and FYNNEI. The CDR3 covers 14 residues. Drawing the rest from reference TRBV2 and TRBJ2-6, the complete variable domain is EPEVTQTPSHQVTQMGQEVILRCVPISNHLYFYWYRQILGQKVEFLVSFYNNEISEKSEIFDDQFSVERPDGSNFTLKIRSTKLEDSAMYFCASTGGSGANVLTFGAGSRLTVL.

This clone was detected only once. This chain joins TRBV9 and TRBJ1-6; no clear D. V gave up 0 bases and J gave up 0 bases, with 10 bases separating them. The CDR3 length is 17 residues. Germline-derived CDR1 and CDR2 are SGDLS and YYNGEE. CDR3 DNA: TGTGCCAGCAGCGTAGCTCAGGAGAGCTCCTATAATTCACCCCTCCACTTT. Its protein is CASSVAQESSYNSPLHF.

The J gene is TRBJ2-1, the V gene TRBV11-2; 9 positions match TRBD1. The V and J ends lost 3 bases and 5 bases, in that order; junction bases with no gene match: 2. Looked up from germline, CDR1 is SGHAT and CDR2 is FQNNGV. The CDR3 sequence is 14 residues long. Written as DNA, the CDR3 is TGTGCCAGCAGCTTTGGACAGGGGAACAATGAGCAGTTCTTC. It is translated as CASSFGQGNNEQFF.

The V and J genes are TRBV19 and TRBJ1-5; D may be TRBD1 (5 bases). Germline assignment: CDR1 LNHDA and CDR2 SQIVND (reference sequence). The CDR3 runs to 21 residues. Trimming took off 10 bases at V and 0 bases at J, with 34 bases between the two ends. CDR3: CATPRVYGKGREKCSNQPQHF. The DNA of the CDR3 is TGTGCCACCCCCCGGGTCTATGGAAAGGGCAGGGAAAAGTGTAGCAATCAGCCCCAGCATTTT. Together with reference TRBV19 and TRBJ1-5, the CDR3 gives the full variable domain: DGGITQSPKYLFRKEGQNVTLSCEQNLNHDAMYWYRQDPGQGLRLIYYSQIVNDFQKGDIAEGYSVSREKKESFPLTVTSAQKNPTAFYLCATPRVYGKGREKCSNQPQHFGDGTRLSIL.

The chain links TRBV3-1 (or the pseudogene TRBV3-2) to TRBJ2-7, with a possible D match to TRBD2 (5 bases). Germline assignment: CDR1 LGHDT and CDR2 YNNKEL (reference sequence). The CDR3 runs to 16 residues. V dropped 1 base and J dropped 0 bases, with 13 bases sitting between them. CDR3 sequence: CASSQGLAKSSYEQYF. DNA for the CDR3: TGTGCCAGCAGCCAAGGTTTAGCGAAGAGCTCCTACGAGCAGTACTTC.